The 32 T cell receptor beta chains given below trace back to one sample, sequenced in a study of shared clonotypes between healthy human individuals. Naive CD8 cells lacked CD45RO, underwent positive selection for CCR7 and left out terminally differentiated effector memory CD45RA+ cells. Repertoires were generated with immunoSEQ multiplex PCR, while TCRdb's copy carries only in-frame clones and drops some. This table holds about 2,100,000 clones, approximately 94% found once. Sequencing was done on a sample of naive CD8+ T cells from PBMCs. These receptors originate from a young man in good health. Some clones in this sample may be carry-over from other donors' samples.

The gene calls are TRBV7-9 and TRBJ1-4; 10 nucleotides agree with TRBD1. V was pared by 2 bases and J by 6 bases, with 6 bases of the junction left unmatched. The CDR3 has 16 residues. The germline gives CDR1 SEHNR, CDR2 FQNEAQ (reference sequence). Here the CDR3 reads CASSLRAGQGDEKLFF. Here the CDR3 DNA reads TGTGCCAGCAGCTTACGGGCCGGACAGGGGGATGAAAAACTGTTTTTT.

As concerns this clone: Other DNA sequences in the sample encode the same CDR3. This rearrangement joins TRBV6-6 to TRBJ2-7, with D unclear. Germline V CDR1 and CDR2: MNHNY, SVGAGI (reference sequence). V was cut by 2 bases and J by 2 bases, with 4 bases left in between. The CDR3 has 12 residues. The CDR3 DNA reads TGTGCCAGCAGTTACAGTCCCTACGAGCAGTACTTC. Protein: CASSYSPYEQYF.

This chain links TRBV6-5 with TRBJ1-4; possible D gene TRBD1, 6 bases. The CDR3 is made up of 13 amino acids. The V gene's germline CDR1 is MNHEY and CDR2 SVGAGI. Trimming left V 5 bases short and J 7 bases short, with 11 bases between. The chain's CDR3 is CASSSLGAEKLFF. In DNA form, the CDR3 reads TGTGCCAGCAGTAGCTTGGGGGCTGAAAAACTGTTTTTT.

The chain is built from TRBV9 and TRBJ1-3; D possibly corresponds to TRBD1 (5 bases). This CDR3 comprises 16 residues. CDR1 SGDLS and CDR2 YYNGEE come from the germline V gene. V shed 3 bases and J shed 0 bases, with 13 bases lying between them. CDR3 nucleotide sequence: TGTGCCAGCAGCGAGCAAGCCGGGGGCTCTGGAAACACCATATATTTT. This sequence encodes CASSEQAGGSGNTIYF.

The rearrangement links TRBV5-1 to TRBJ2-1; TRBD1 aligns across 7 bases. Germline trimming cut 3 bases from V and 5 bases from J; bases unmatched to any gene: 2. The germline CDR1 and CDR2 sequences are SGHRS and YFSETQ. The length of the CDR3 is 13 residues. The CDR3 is CASSYDRDNEQFF. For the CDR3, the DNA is TGCGCCAGCAGCTATGACAGGGACAATGAGCAGTTCTTC.

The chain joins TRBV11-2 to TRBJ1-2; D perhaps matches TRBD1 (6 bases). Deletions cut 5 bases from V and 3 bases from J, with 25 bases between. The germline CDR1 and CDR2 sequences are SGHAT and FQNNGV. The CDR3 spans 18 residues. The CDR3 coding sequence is TGTGCCAGCAGCCCCGGGACATACCGGGAGATCCGGGACTATGGCTACACCTTC. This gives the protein CASSPGTYREIRDYGYTF.

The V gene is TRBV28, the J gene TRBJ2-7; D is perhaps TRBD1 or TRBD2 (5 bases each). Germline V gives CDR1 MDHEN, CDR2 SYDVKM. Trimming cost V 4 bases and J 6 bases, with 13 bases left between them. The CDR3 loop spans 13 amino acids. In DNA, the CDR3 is TGTGCCAGCAGTTGGGGACGGTACGGCGAGCAGTACTTC. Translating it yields CASSWGRYGEQYF.

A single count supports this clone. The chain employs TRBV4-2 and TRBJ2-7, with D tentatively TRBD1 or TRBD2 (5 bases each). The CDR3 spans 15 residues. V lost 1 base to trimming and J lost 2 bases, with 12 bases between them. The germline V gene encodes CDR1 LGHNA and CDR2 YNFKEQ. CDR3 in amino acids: CASSQGTGPAYEQYF. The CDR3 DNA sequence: TGTGCCAGCAGCCAAGGGACGGGACCCGCCTACGAGCAGTACTTC.

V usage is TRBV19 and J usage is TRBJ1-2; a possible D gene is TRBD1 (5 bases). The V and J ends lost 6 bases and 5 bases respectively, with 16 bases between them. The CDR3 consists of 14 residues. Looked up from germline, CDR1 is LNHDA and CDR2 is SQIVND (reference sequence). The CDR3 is CASRTPGATYGYTF. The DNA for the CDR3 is TGTGCCAGTAGGACCCCCGGGGCGACTTATGGCTACACCTTC. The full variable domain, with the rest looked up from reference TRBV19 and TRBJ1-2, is DGGITQSPKYLFRKEGQNVTLSCEQNLNHDAMYWYRQDPGQGLRLIYYSQIVNDFQKGDIAEGYSVSREKKESFPLTVTSAQKNPTAFYLCASRTPGATYGYTFGSGTRLTVV.

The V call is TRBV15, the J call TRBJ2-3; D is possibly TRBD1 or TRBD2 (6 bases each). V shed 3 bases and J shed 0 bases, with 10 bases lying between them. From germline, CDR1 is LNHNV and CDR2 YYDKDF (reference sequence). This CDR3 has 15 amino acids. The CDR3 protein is CATSSGGRSTDTQYF. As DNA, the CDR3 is TGTGCCACCAGCAGCGGGGGCAGGAGCACAGATACGCAGTATTTT.

CDR3 sequence reads: CASSLLGAESGNTIYF. In DNA, the CDR3 is TGTGCCAGCAGCTTATTGGGAGCAGAGAGTGGAAACACCATATATTTT. This chain links TRBV11-2 with TRBJ1-3, with D unresolved. In germline, CDR1 is SGHAT, CDR2 FQNNGV. Trimming pared 2 bases from V and 3 bases from J, leaving 14 bases between. This CDR3 contains 16 residues.

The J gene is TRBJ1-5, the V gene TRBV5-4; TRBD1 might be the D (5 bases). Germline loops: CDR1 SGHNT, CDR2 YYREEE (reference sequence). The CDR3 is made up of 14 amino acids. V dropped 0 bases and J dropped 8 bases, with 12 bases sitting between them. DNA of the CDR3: TGTGCCAGCAGCTTGGGGGGGGAAATTAAGCCCCAGCATTTT. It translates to CASSLGGEIKPQHF.

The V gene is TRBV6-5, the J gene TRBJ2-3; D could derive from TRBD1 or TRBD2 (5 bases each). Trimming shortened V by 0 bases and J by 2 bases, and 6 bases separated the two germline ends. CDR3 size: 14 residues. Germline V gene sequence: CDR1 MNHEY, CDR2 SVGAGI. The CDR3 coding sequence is TGTGCCAGCAGTTACTCCGGGGCCACAGATACGCAGTATTTT. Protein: CASSYSGATDTQYF.

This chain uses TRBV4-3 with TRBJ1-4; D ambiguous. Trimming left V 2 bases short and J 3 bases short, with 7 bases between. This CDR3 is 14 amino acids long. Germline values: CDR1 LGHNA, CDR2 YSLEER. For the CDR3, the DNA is TGCGCCAGCAGCCAAAGCTCCTCTAATGAAAAACTGTTTTTT. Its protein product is CASSQSSSNEKLFF.

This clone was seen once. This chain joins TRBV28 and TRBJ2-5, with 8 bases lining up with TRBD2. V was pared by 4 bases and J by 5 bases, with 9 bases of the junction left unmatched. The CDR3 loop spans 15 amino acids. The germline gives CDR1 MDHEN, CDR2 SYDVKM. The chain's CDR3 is CASSWAGGGVETQYF. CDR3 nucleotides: TGTGCCAGCAGTTGGGCGGGAGGAGGCGTGGAGACCCAGTACTTC.

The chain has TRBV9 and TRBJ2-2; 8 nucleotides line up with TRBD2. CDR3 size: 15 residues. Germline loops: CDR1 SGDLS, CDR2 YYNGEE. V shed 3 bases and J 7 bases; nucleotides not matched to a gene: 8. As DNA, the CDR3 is TGTGCCAGCAGCGACGAGAGCGGGAGTGGCGGGGAGCTGTTTTTT. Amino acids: CASSDESGSGGELFF. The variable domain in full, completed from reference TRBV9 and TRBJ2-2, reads DSGVTQTPKHLITATGQRVTLRCSPRSGDLSVYWYQQSLDQGLQFLIQYYNGEERAKGNILERFSAQQFPDLHSELNLSSLELGDSALYFCASSDESGSGGELFFGEGSRLTVL.

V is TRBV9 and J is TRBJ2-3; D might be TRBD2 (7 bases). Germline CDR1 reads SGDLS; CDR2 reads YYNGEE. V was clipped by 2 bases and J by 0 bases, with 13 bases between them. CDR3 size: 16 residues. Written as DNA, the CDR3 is TGTGCCAGCAGCGTGGAGCGGGACACTAGCACAGATACGCAGTATTTT. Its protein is CASSVERDTSTDTQYF.

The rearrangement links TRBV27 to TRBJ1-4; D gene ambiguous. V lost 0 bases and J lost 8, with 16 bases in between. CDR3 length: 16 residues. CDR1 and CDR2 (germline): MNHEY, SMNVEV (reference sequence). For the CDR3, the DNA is TGTGCCAGCAGTTTATCTTGGGCCGCGGAGGAGGAAAAACTGTTTTTT. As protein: CASSLSWAAEEEKLFF.

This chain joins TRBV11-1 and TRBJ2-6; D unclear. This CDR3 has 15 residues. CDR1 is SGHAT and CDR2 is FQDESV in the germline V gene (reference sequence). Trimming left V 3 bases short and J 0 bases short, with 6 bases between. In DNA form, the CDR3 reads TGTGCCAGCAGCTTCTCAGACTCTGGGGCCAACGTCCTGACTTTC. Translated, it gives CASSFSDSGANVLTF.

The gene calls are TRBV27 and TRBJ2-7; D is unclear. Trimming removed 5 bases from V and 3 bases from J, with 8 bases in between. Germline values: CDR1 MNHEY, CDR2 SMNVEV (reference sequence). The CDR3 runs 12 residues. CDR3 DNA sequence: TGTGCCAGCAGTGCACACAACTACGAGCAGTACTTC. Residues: CASSAHNYEQYF.

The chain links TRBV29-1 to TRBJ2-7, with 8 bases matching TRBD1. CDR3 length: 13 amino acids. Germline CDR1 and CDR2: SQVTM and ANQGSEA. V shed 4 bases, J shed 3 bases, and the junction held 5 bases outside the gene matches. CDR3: CSVVGQGVYEQYF. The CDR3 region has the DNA TGCAGCGTTGTCGGACAGGGCGTCTACGAGCAGTACTTC.

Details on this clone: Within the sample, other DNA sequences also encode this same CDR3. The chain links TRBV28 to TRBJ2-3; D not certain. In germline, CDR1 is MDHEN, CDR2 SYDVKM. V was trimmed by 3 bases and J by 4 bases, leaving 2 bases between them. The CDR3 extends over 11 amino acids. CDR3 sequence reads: CASSFADTQYF. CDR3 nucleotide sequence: TGTGCCAGCAGTTTCGCAGATACGCAGTATTTT. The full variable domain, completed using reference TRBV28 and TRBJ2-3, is DVKVTQSSRYLVKRTGEKVFLECVQDMDHENMFWYRQDPGLGLRLIYFSYDVKMKEKGDIPEGYSVSREKKERFSLILESASTNQTSMYLCASSFADTQYFGPGTRLTVL.

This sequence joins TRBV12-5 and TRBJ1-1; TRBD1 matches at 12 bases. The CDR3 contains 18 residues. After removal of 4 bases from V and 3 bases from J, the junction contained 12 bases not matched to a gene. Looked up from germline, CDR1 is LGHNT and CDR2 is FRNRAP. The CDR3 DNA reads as TGTGCTAGTGGTTCGACCACGGGACAGGGGGCCCCAGACACTGAAGCTTTCTTT. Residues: CASGSTTGQGAPDTEAFF.

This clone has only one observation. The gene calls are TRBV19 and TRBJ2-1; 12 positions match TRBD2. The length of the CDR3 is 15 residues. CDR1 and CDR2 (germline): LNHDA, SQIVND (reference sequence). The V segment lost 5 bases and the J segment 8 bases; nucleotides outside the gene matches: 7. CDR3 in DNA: TGTGCCAGTAGTGAGACTAGCGGGAGTTTGGATGAGCAGTTCTTC. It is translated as CASSETSGSLDEQFF.

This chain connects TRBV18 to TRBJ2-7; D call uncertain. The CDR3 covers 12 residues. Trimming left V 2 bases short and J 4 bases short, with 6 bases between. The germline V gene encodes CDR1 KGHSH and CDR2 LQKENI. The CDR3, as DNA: TGTGCCAGCTCACCAATGGGTTACGAGCAGTACTTC. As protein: CASSPMGYEQYF.

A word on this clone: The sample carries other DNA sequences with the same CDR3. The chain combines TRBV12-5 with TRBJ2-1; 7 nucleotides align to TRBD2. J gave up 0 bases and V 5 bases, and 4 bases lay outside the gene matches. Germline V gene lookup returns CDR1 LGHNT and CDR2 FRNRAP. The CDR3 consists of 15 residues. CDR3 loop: CASGLGGSSYNEQFF. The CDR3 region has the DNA TGTGCTAGTGGTCTGGGGGGGAGCTCCTACAATGAGCAGTTCTTC.

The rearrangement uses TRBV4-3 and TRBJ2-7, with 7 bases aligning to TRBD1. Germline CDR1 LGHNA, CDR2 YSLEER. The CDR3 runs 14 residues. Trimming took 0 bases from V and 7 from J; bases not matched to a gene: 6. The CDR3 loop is CASSQDRGIWEQYF. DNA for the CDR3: TGCGCCAGCAGCCAAGACAGGGGGATCTGGGAGCAGTACTTC.

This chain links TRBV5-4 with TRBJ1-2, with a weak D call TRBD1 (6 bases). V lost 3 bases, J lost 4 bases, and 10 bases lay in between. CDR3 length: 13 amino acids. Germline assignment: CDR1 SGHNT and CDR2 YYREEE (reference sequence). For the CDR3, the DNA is TGTGCCAGCAGCTCCCAGACAGGCTATGGCTACACCTTC. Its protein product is CASSSQTGYGYTF.

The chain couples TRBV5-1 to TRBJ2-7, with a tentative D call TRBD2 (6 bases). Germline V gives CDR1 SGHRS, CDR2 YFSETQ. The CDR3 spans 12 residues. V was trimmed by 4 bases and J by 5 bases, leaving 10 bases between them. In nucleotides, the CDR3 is TGCGCCAGCAGCCCTAGCGAAGACGAGCAGTACTTC. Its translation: CASSPSEDEQYF.

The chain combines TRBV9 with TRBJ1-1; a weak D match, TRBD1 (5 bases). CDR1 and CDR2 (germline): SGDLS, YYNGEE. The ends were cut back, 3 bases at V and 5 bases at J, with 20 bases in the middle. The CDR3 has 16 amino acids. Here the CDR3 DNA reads TGTGCCAGCAGCGATCCACCCGCTGGGGGGGAGACTGAAGCTTTCTTT. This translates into CASSDPPAGGETEAFF.

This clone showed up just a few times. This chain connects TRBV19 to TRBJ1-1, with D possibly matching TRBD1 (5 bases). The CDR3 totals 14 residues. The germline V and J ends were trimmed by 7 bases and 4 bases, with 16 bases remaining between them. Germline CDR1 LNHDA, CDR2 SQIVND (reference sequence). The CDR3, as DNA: TGTGCCAGTACCCTGGGGGGGTCGGGCACTGAAGCTTTCTTT. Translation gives CASTLGGSGTEAFF.

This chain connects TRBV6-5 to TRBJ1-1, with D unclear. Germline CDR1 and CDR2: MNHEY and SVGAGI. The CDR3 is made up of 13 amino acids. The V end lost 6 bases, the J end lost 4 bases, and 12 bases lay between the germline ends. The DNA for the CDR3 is TGTGCCAGCAGCCTCGGACGGGCCACTGAAGCTTTCTTT. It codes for CASSLGRATEAFF.